In this sample, the clone carrying this TCR beta chain turned up many times. The data belong to a study of low-dose radiotherapy and immunotherapy resistance in tumors. Alpha and beta chains were covered, as first-strand cDNA relied on TRAV- and TRBV-specific primers. PCR amplification of the TCRs was performed with Phusion for 20 to 25 PCR cycles, and it relied on a constant-region primer together with a V-primer adapter. One entry per CDR3 protein, called by TCRdb with MiXCR from the reads. The repertoire holds roughly 100,000 distinct CDR3 sequences, roughly 20% seen once, with about 4% in the top ten. V dropped 6 bases and J dropped 7; count of bases not matched to a gene: 1. CDR1 is ENHRY, CDR2 SYGVKD, per germline. The CDR3 extends over 12 amino acids. Noted time point: after trial treatment. Treatment denoted: LDRT plus nivolumab, ipilimumab, low-dose cyclophosphamide and aspirin (RACIN trial). Qualifying patients carried advanced solid tumors devoid of tumor-infiltrating lymphocytes.

Sequencing was performed on PBMCs, taken after low-dose radiotherapy plus immunotherapy. This chain joins TRBV10-3 and TRBJ2-2; 8 bases are shared with TRBD2. The source of this sequence is a male donor with prostate cancer. The CDR3 nucleotides read TGTGCCATCAGCGGGGGGGGCGGGGAGCTGTTTTTT. Translating gives CAISGGGGELFF.